This T cell receptor (beta chain) is from a study of blood T cell repertoires in COVID-19. At the level of the study: Some COVID-19 samples were acute and others convalescent; all came from the United States, Italy and Spain. T cells, B-cell-depleted T cells, or PBMCs supplied cDNA or gDNA.

The V end lost 0 bases, the J end lost 0 bases, and 25 bases lay between the germline ends. The CDR3 totals 22 residues. Methods used by the authors: Reference gene primers were amplified, and this amplification served to estimate nucleated cell counts. Here immunoSEQ multiplex PCR was the method, and the copy in TCRdb shows in-frame clones only, minus some. For V, J and clone size, that table is used; D and trimming come from the DNA. The data contain about 220,000 clones, around 81% of them seen just once; the ten biggest clones take up around 3.1%. Source material: peripheral blood. This chain uses TRBV5-3 with TRBJ1-6; D possibly corresponds to TRBD1 (6 bases). TRBV5-3 is identified as an open reading frame with a role that is uncertain. This receptor was obtained from a woman in her 30s who had recovered from COVID-19. CDR3 bases: TGTGCCAGAAGCTTGGCCCGCTGGGACACTGGAACGGACAGCTCCTATAATTCACCCCTCCACTTT. It encodes CARSLARWDTGTDSSYNSPLHF.